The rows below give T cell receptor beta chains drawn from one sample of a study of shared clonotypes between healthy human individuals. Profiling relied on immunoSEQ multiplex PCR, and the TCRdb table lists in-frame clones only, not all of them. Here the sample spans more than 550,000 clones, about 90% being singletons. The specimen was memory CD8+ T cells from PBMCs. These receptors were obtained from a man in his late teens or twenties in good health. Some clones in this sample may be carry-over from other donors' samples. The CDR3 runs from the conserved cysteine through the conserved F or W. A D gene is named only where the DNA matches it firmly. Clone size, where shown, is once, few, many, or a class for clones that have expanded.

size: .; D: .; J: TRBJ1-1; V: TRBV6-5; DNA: TGTGCCAGCAGTTCGTCTTGGGGGAGCACTGAAGCTTTCTTT; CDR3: CASSSSWGSTEAFF
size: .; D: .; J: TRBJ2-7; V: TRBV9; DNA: TGTGCCAGCAGCACTCGTCCGGACTTCTACGAGCAGTACTTC; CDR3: CASSTRPDFYEQYF
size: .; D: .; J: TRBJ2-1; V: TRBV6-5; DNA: TGTGCCAGCTCCTTTGGGGGGAGCTCCTACAATGAGCAGTTCTTC; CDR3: CASSFGGSSYNEQFF
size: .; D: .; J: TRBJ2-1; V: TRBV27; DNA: TGTGCCAGCAGAACAAATCTAGGGGTGATCAATGAGCAGTTCTTC; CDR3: CASRTNLGVINEQFF
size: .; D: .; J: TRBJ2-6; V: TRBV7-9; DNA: TGTGCCAGCAGCTTAGGATTCGACTCTGGGGCCAACGTCCTGACTTTC; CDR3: CASSLGFDSGANVLTF
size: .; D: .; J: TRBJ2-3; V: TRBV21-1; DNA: TGTGCCAGCCCCAATCGGGACAGGGGAAGGGGCACAGATACGCAGTATTTT; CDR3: CASPNRDRGRGTDTQYF
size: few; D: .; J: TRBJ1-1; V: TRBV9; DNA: TGTGCCAGCAGCGTAGATCAGAAGAACACTGAAGCTTTCTTT; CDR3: CASSVDQKNTEAFF
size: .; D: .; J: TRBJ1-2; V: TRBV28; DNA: TGTGCCAGCAGCCGGGGTGGCTACACCTTC; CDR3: CASSRGGYTF
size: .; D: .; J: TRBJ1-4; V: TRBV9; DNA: TGTGCCAGCAGCGCAACGGACAGATTTAATGAAAAACTGTTTTTT; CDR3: CASSATDRFNEKLFF
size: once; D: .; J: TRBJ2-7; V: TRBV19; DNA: TGTGCCAGTAGTATATTTGGCTCCCCCTACTACGAGCAGTACTTC; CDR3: CASSIFGSPYYEQYF
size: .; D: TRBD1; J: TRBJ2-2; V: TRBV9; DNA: TGTGCCAGCAGCTACCCAGCTGGACAGGGGACCGGGGAGCTGTTTTTT; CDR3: CASSYPAGQGTGELFF
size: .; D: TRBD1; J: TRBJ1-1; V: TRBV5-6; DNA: TGTGCCAGCAGCTTTGGACAGGGGGCAGGTGCTTTCTTT; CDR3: CASSFGQGAGAFF
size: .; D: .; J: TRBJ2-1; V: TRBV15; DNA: TGTGCCACCAGCGGGTTCACCAATGAGCAGTTCTTC; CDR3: CATSGFTNEQFF
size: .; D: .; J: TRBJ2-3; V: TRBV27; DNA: TGTGCCAGCGGTTTCCGGGGCACAGATACGCAGTATTTT; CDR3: CASGFRGTDTQYF
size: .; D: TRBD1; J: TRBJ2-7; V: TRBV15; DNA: TGTGCCACCAGCAGAAAGGACAGGGAAATCTACGAGCAGTACTTC; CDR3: CATSRKDREIYEQYF
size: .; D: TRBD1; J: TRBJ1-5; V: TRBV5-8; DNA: TGTGCCAGCAGCCTCTACCGGGACAGGGGAGCCAATCAGCCCCAGCATTTT; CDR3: CASSLYRDRGANQPQHF
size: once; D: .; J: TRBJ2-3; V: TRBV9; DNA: TGTGCCAGCAGCGGATCGGGGGCTAACACAGATACGCAGTATTTT; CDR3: CASSGSGANTDTQYF
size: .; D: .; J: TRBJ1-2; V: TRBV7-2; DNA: TGTGCCAGCAGCCTCGAATACAGTGTCCATGGCTACACCTTC; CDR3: CASSLEYSVHGYTF
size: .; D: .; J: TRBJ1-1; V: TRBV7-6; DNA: TGTGCCAGCAGCCCCGGGGGGGTGAACACTGAAGCTTTCTTT; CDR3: CASSPGGVNTEAFF
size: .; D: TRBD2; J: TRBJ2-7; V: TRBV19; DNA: TGTGCCAGTAGTCCCTACTTGGGACTAGCGGGAGGGGACGAGCAGTACTTC; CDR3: CASSPYLGLAGGDEQYF
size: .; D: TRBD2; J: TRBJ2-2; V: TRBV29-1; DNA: TGCAGCGCGAAACCCCGGCTAGCGGGAGGCAAGGGGAACACCGGGGAGCTGTTTTTT; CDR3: CSAKPRLAGGKGNTGELFF
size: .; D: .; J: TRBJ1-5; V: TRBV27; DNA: TGTGCCAGCAGTTCGGGGGGGAGCAATCAGCCCCAGCATTTT; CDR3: CASSSGGSNQPQHF
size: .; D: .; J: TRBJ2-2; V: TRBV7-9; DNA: TGTGCCAGCAGCGGAGACACCGGGGAGCTGTTTTTT; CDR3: CASSGDTGELFF
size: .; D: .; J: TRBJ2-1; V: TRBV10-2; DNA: TGCGCCAGCAGTGCGGGGAATGAGCAGTTCTTC; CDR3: CASSAGNEQFF
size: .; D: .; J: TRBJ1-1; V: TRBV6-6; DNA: TGTGCCAGCAACCCGCCGCCTGAAGCTTTCTTT; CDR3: CASNPPPEAFF
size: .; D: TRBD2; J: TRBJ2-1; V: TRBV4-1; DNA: TGCGCCAGCAGCCATGGCGGGAGCTCCTACAATGAGCAGTTCTTC; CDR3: CASSHGGSSYNEQFF
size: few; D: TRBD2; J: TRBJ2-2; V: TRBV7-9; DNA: TGTGCCAGCAGAAGGTCGGCGGGAGTGCACACCGGGGAGCTGTTTTTT; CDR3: CASRRSAGVHTGELFF
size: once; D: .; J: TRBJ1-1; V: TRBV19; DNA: TGTGCCAGTAGTATTAGGGCAGGGGCTGGGACTGAAGCTTTCTTT; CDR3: CASSIRAGAGTEAFF
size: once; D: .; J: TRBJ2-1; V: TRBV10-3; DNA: TGTGCCATCAGTGAATGGGACTCAATTTACAATGAGCAGTTCTTC; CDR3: CAISEWDSIYNEQFF
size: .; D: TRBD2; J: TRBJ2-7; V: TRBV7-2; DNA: TGTGCCAGCAGCTTAGTGGCGGGAGGGACTTACGAGCAGTACTTC; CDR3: CASSLVAGGTYEQYF
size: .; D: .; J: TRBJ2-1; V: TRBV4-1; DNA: TGCGCCACCTCCGCTACATCCTACAATGAGCAGTTCTTC; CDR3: CATSATSYNEQFF
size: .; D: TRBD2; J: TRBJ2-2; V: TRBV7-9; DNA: TGTGCCAGCAGCCCCAGACTAGCGGGTTCGAACACCGGGGAGCTGTTTTTT; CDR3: CASSPRLAGSNTGELFF
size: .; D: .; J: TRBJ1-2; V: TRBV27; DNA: TGTGCCAGCAGGGAAGATCTCGGGGGGACTAACTATGGCTACACCTTC; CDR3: CASREDLGGTNYGYTF
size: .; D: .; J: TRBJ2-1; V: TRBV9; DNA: TGTGCCAGCAGCGTCCCCAGGGGCGAGCAGTTCTTC; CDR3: CASSVPRGEQFF
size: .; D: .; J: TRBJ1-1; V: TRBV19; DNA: TGTGCCAGTAGTATTTCGGGGGCGAACACTGAAGCTTTCTTT; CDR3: CASSISGANTEAFF
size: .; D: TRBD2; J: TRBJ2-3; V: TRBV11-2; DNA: TGTGCCAGCAGCTTAGACCTAGCGGGAGGGTTCGATACGCAGTATTTT; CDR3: CASSLDLAGGFDTQYF
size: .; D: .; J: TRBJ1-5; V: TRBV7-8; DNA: TGTGCCAGCAGCTTAGTGGTGAATAGCAATCAGCCCCAGCATTTT; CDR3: CASSLVVNSNQPQHF
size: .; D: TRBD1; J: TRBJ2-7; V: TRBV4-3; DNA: TGCGCCAGCAGCTTCGGACAGGCCTACGAGCAGTACTTC; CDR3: CASSFGQAYEQYF
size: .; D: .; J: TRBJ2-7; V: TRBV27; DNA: TGTGCCAGTGGAACCGCCTACGAGCAGTACTTC; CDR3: CASGTAYEQYF
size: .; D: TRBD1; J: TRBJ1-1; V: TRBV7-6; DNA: TGTGCCAGCAGCTTGGCCGGGACAGGGAACACTGAAGCTTTCTTT; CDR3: CASSLAGTGNTEAFF
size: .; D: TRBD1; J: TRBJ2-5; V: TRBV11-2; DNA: TGTGCCAGCAGCTCACCCTGGGGACAGGGACAAGAGACCCAGTACTTC; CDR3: CASSSPWGQGQETQYF
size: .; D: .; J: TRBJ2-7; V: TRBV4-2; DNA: TGTGCCAGCAGCCAAGATAGGGCGACAGAGGTATACGAGCAGTACTTC; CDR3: CASSQDRATEVYEQYF
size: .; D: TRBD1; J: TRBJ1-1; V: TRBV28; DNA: TGTGCCAGCAGCGACGACAGGGGTAGGAACACTGAAGCTTTCTTT; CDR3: CASSDDRGRNTEAFF
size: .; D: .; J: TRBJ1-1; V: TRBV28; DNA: TGTGCCAGCAGTTTATGGGGGGGTACGACTGAAGCTTTCTTT; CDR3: CASSLWGGTTEAFF
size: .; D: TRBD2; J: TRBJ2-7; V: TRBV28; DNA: TGTGCCAGCAGTTTAGGGACTAGCCTCTACGAGCAGTACTTC; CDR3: CASSLGTSLYEQYF
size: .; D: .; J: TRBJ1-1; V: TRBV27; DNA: TGTGCCAGCAGTTCAAGATATCCGACAGGCCACACTGAAGCTTTCTTT; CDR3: CASSSRYPTGHTEAFF
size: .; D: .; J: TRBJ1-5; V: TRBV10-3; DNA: TGTGCCATCAGTGAGGGTTATAGCAATCAGCCCCAGCATTTT; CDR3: CAISEGYSNQPQHF
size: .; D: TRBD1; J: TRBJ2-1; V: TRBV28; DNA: TGTGCCAGCAGCCGGGACAGGGTCTACAATGAGCAGTTCTTC; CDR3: CASSRDRVYNEQFF
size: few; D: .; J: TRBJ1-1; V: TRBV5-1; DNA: TGCGCCAGCAGCTTGGGTGCTGAAGCTTTCTTT; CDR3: CASSLGAEAFF
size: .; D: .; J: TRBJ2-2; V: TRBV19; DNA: TGTGCCAGTAAGAGTAGAAGGGCGAACACCGGGGAGCTGTTTTTT; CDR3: CASKSRRANTGELFF
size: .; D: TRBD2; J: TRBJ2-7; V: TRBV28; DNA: TGTGCCAGCAGTTTAATGGCTAGCGGTCTAGGCGAGCAGTACTTC; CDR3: CASSLMASGLGEQYF
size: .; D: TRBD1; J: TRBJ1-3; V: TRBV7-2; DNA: TGTGCCAGCAGCTTAACCGGGACAGCTGGAAACACCATATATTTT; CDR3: CASSLTGTAGNTIYF
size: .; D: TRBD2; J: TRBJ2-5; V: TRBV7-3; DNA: TGTGCCAGCAGCTTAGGCGGGAGGGCTGGAGAGACCCAGTACTTC; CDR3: CASSLGGRAGETQYF
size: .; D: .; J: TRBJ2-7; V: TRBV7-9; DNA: TGCGCCAGCAGCCTCAAACCAGGGAGCTCCTACGAGCAGTACTTC; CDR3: CASSLKPGSSYEQYF
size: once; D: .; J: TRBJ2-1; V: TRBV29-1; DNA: TGCAGCGTTGAATGGACCAGCTCCTACAATGAGCAGTTCTTC; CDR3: CSVEWTSSYNEQFF